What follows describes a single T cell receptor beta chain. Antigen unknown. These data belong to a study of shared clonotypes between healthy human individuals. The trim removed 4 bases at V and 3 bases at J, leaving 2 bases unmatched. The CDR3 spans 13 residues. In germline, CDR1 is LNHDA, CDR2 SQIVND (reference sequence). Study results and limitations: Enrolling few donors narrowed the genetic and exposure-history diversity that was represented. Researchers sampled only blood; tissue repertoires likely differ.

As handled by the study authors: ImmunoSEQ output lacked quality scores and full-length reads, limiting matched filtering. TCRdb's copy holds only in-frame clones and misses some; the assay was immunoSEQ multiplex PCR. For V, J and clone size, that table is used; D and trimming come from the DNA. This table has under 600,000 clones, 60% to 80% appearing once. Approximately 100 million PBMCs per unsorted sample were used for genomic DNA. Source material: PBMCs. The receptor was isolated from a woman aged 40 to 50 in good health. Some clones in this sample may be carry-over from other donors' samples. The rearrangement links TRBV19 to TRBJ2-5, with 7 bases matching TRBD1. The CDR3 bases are TGTGCCAGTAGTAAGGACAGGAAAGAGACCCAGTACTTC. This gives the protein CASSKDRKETQYF.